The clone carrying this TCR beta chain was observed a few times. What it binds is not known. The data derive from a study of Graves' ophthalmopathy and Graves' hyperthyroidism. Study overall: Before any treatment, peripheral blood was taken at the initial diagnosis.

Study outcomes and limitations: Blood also carried most expanded thyroid clonotypes exceeding 0.001 frequency.

Amplified material comprised TCR beta CDR3 regions derived from RNA transcripts. The first round was an RT-PCR with HTBI primers, and the second round was a multiplex PCR. MiXCR, run by TCRdb on the multiplex PCR reads, gives a single entry per CDR3 protein. This sample yields around 340,000 distinct CDR3 sequences, of which roughly a sixth are seen a single time; about 12% belongs to the top ten. The CDR3 contains 15 residues. The V end was cut by 2 bases, the J end by 3 bases, with 13 bases between. CDR1 SGHVS and CDR2 FQNEAQ come from the germline V gene. Other autoimmune diseases, uncontrolled infections, pregnancy or lactation led to the exclusion of patients. Fresh peripheral blood (about 10 ml) yielded the PBMCs.

The sequence derives from an adult man with Graves' ophthalmopathy. The specimen sequenced was peripheral blood. The chain carries TRBV7-8 and TRBJ1-1; TRBD1 is a possible D gene (5 bases). The CDR3 protein is CASSLRHRRDTEAFF. DNA of the CDR3: TGTGCCAGCAGCTTAAGGCACAGGAGGGACACTGAAGCTTTCTTT. The full variable domain, completed using reference TRBV7-8 and TRBJ1-1, is GAGVSQSPRYKVAKRGQDVALRCDPISGHVSLFWYQQALGQGPEFLTYFQNEAQLDKSGLPSDRFFAERPEGSVSTLKIQRTQQEDSAVYLCASSLRHRRDTEAFFGQGTRLTVV.